This TCR beta chain stems from a study of blood T cell repertoires in COVID-19. Across the study: Sample material is recorded as cDNA or gDNA derived from T cells, B-cell-depleted T cells, or PBMCs.

The table came from immunoSEQ multiplex PCR; TCRdb's copy has only in-frame clones and leaves some out. Of 150,000 to 200,000 clones listed, about 88% were seen once; the top ten hold approximately 0.8%. V was pared by 3 bases and J by 3 bases, with 6 bases between. The CDR3 extends over 12 amino acids. This receptor was identified in a young woman who had recovered from COVID-19. Source material: PBMCs or T cells enriched from blood (not recorded which). The rearrangement joins TRBV12-3 or TRBV12-4 to TRBJ2-7; D gene ambiguous. The DNA of the CDR3 is TGTGCCAGCAGTTTCGTAATCTACGAGCAGTACTTC. Amino acid sequence: CASSFVIYEQYF.